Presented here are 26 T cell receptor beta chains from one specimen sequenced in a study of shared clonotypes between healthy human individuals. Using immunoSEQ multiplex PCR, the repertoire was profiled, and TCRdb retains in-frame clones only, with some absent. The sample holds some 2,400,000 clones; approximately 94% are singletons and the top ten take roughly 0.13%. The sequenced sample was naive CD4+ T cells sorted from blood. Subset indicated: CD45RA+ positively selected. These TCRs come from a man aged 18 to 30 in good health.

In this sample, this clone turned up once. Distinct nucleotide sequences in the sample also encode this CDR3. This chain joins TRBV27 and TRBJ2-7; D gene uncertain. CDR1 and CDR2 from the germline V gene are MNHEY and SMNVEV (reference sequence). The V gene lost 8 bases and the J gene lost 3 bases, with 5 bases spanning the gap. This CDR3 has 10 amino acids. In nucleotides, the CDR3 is TGTGCCAGCGGAAACTACGAGCAGTACTTC. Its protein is CASGNYEQYF.

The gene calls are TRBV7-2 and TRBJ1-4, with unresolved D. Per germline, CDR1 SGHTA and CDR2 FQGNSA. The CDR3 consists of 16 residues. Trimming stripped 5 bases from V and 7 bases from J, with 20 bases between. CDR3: CASSPVWAKAGEKLFF. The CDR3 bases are TGTGCCAGCAGCCCCGTTTGGGCAAAAGCGGGTGAAAAACTGTTTTTT.

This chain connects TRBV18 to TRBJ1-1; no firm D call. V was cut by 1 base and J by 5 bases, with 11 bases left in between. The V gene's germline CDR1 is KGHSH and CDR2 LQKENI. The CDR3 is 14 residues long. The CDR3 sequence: CASSPLNSGTEAFF. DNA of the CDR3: TGTGCCAGCTCACCACTTAATAGCGGGACTGAAGCTTTCTTT.

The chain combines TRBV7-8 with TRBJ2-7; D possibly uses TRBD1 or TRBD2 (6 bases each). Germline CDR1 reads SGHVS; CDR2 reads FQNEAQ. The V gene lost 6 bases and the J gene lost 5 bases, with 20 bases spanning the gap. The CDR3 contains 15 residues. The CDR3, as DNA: TGTGCCAGCAGGACAAGGGGGGATCCTCTCGACGAGCAGTACTTC. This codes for CASRTRGDPLDEQYF.

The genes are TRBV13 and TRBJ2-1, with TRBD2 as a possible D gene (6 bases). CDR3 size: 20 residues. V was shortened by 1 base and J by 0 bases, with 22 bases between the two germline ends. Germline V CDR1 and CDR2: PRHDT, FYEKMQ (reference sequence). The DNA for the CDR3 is TGTGCCAGCAGCTTAGCAGTGACTAGGGGATTAGGTAGCTCCTACAATGAGCAGTTCTTC. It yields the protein CASSLAVTRGLGSSYNEQFF.

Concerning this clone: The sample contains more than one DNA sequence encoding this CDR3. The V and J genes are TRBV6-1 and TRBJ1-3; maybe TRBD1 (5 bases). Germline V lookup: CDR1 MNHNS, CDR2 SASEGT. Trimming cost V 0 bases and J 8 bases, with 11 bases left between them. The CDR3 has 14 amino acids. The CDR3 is CASSEALVGDTIYF. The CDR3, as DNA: TGTGCCAGCAGTGAAGCGCTTGTGGGGGACACCATATATTTT.

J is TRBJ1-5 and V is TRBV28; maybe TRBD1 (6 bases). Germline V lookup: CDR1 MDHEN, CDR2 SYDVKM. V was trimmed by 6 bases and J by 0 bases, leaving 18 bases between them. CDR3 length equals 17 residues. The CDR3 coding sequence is TGTGCCAGCAGGGAAGCAACAGGGTCTTATAGCAATCAGCCCCAGCATTTT. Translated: CASREATGSYSNQPQHF.

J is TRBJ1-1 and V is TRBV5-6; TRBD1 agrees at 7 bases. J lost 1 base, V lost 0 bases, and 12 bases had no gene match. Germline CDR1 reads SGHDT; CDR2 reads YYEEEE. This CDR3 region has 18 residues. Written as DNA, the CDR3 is TGTGCCAGCAGCTTGGGGAGGGGGACAGCCGTGTGGAACACTGAAGCTTTCTTT. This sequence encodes CASSLGRGTAVWNTEAFF.

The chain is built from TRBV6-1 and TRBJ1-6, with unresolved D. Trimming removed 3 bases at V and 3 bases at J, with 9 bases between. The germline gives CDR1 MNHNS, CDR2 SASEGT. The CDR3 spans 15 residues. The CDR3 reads CASSDRAVYNSPLHF. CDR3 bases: TGTGCCAGCAGTGACCGGGCCGTCTATAATTCACCCCTCCACTTT.

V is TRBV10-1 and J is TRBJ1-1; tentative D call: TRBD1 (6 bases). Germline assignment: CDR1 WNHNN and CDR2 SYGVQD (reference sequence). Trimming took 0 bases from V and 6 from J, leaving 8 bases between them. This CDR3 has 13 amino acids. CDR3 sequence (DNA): TGCGCCAGCAGTGAGTCGAACAGGGCTGAAGCTTTCTTT. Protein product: CASSESNRAEAFF.

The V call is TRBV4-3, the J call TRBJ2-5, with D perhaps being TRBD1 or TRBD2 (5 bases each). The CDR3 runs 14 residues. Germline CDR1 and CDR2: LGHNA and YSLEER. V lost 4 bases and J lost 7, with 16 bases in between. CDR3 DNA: TGCGCCAGCAGCCCAGGGACGGGATCCGGGACCCAGTACTTC. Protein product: CASSPGTGSGTQYF.

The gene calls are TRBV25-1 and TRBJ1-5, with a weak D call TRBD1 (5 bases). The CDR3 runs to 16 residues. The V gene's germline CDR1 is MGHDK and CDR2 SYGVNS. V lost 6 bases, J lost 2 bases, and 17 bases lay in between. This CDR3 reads CASSPDGAMGNQPQHF. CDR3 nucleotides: TGTGCCAGCAGCCCAGACGGGGCTATGGGCAATCAGCCCCAGCATTTT.

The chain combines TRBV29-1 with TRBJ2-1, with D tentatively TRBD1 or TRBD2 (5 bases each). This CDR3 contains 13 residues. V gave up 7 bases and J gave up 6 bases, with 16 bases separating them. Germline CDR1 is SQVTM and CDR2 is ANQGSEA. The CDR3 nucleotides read TGCAGCGCCATAAGTGGGGGTGGCAATGAGCAGTTCTTC. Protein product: CSAISGGGNEQFF.

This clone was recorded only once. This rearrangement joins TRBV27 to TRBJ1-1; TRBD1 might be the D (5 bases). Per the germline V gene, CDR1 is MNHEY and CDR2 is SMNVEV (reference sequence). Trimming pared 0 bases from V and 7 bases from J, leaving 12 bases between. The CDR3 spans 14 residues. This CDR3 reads CASSLSVGGGEAFF. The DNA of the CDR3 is TGTGCCAGCAGTTTATCGGTGGGGGGTGGTGAAGCTTTCTTT.

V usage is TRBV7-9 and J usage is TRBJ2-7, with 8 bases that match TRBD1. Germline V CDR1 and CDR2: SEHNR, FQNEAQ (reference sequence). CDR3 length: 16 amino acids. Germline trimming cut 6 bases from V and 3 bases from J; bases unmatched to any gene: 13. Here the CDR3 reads CASSSLQGQAFYEQYF. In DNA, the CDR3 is TGTGCCAGCAGTTCTCTCCAGGGACAGGCCTTCTACGAGCAGTACTTC.

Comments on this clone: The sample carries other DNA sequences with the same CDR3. The CDR3 sequence is CASSLGQTYNEQFF. The CDR3 DNA reads as TGCGCCAGCAGCTTGGGCCAGACCTACAATGAGCAGTTCTTC. The chain recombines TRBV5-1 with TRBJ2-1; D ambiguous. The CDR3 is 14 amino acids. V gave up 0 bases and J gave up 2 bases, with 6 bases separating them. From germline, CDR1 is SGHRS and CDR2 YFSETQ.

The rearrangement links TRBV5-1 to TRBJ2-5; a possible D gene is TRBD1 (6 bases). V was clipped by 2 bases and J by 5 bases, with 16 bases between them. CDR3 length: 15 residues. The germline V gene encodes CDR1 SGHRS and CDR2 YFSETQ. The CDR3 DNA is TGCGCCAGCAGCTTAGATACAGGGAACTGGGAGACCCAGTACTTC. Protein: CASSLDTGNWETQYF.

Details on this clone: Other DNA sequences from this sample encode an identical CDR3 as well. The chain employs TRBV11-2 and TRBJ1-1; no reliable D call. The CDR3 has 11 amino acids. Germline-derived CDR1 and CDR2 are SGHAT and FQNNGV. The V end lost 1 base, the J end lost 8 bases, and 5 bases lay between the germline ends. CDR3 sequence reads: CASSLGREAFF. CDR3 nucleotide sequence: TGTGCCAGCAGCTTAGGTAGGGAAGCTTTCTTT.

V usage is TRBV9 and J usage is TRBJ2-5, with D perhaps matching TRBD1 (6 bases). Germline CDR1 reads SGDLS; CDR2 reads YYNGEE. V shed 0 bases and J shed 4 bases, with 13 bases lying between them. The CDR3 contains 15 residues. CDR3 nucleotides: TGTGCCAGCAGCGTAGAAGTCTCAGGGGCAGAGACCCAGTACTTC. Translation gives CASSVEVSGAETQYF.

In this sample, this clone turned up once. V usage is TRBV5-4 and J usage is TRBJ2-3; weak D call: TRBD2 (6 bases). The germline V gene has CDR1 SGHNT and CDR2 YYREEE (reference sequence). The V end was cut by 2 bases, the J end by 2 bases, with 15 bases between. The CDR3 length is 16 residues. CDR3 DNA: TGTGCCAGCAGCTTATTAACGGGAGTTGCCACAGATACGCAGTATTTT. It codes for CASSLLTGVATDTQYF.

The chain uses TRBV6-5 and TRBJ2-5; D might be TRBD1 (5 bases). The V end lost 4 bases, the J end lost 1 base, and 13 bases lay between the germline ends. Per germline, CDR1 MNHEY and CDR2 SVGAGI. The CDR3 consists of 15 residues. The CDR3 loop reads CASSSPTGIQETQYF. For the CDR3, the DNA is TGTGCCAGCAGTTCCCCCACAGGAATCCAAGAGACCCAGTACTTC.

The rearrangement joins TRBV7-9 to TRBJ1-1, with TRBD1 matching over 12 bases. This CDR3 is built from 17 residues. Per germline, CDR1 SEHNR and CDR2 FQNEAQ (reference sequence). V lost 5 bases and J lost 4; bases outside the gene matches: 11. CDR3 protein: CASSIPGQGAVGTEAFF. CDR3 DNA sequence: TGTGCCAGCAGCATTCCGGGACAGGGGGCGGTTGGCACTGAAGCTTTCTTT.

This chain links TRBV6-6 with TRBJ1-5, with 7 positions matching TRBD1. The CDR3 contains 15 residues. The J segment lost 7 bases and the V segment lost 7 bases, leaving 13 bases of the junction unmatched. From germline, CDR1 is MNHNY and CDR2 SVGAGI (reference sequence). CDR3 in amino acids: CASTQTGSGAQPQHF. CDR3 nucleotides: TGTGCCAGCACTCAGACAGGGTCCGGGGCCCAGCCCCAGCATTTT.

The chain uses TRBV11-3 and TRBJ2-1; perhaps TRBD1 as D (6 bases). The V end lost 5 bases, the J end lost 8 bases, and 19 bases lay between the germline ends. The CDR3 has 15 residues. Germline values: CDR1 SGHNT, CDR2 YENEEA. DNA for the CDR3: TGTGCCAGCAGCCCACAGGGCAGCCCGGTCCATGAGCAGTTCTTC. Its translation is CASSPQGSPVHEQFF.

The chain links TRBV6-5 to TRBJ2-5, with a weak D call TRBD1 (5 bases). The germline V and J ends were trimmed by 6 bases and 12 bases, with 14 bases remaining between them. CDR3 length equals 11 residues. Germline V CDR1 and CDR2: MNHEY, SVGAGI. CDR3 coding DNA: TGTGCCAGCAGCCAAGGTAGGGGCGAGTACTTC. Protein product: CASSQGRGEYF.

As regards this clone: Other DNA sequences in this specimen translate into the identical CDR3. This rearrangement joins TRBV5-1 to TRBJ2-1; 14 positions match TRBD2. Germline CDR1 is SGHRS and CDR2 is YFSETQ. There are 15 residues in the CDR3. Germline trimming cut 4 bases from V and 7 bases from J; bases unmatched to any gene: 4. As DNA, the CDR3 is TGCGCCAGCAGCGCCGGGACTAGCGGGAGTAATGAGCAGTTCTTC. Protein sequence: CASSAGTSGSNEQFF. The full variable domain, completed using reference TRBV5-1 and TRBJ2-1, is KAGVTQTPRYLIKTRGQQVTLSCSPISGHRSVSWYQQTPGQGLQFLFEYFSETQRNKGNFPGRFSGRQFSNSRSEMNVSTLELGDSALYLCASSAGTSGSNEQFFGPGTRLTVL.